The clone carrying this TCR beta chain was counted between two and nine times. This entry is derived from a study of blood T cell repertoires in COVID-19. The wider study: Researchers got acute and convalescent COVID-19 samples from the United States, Italy and Spain. Nucleic acid was either cDNA or gDNA, and it came from T cells, B-cell-depleted T cells, or PBMCs.

As processed by the authors: Estimation of nucleated cell counts relied on the amplification of reference gene primers. Sequencing was performed with immunoSEQ multiplex PCR; in TCRdb, only in-frame clones are kept and a portion is missing. V and J calls and clone size are those listed in that table; D and trimming were worked out from the DNA. The table shows some 110,000 clones, with about 76% occurring only once. Per the germline V gene, CDR1 is LNHDA and CDR2 is SQIVND (reference sequence). The V end was cut by 4 bases, the J end by 8 bases, with 11 bases between. The CDR3 has 13 amino acids. The chain uses TRBV19 and TRBJ2-2, with D unresolved. This receptor was identified in a woman in her seventies with acute or convalescent COVID-19. What was sequenced was peripheral blood. CDR3 in amino acids: CASSTRSRGELFF. CDR3 bases: TGTGCCAGTAGTACCCGGTCCCGAGGGGAGCTGTTTTTT. Full variable domain (rest looked up from reference TRBV19 and TRBJ2-2): DGGITQSPKYLFRKEGQNVTLSCEQNLNHDAMYWYRQDPGQGLRLIYYSQIVNDFQKGDIAEGYSVSREKKESFPLTVTSAQKNPTAFYLCASSTRSRGELFFGEGSRLTVL.